This T cell receptor (beta chain) was documented in a study of OX40 agonist ivuxolimab in advanced cancers. About the study: Patients were treated with intravenous ivuxolimab, dosed at 0.01 to 10 mg/kg and infused every 2 weeks.

About this clone: What it binds is unknown.

Assay: immunoSEQ multiplex PCR; the TCRdb copy retains only in-frame clones and omits some. The sample has about 20,000 clones, around four fifths seen once. Points from the study as a whole: Averaged across samples, CD8+ T cells carried more expanded clones than CD4+ did.

V lost 5 bases to trimming and J lost 4 bases; unmatched junction nucleotides: 13. Germline CDR1 LGHNA, CDR2 YSLEER. There are 17 residues in the CDR3. V gene TRBV4-3 combines with J gene TRBJ1-3; TRBD1 aligns across 8 bases. The material was CD4+ or CD8+ T cells sorted from blood, obtained in a trial of the OX40 agonist ivuxolimab. The origin of this receptor is an adult with an advanced solid tumor such as melanoma, head and neck, liver or kidney cancer. The CDR3 spells CASSYGQGRRRGNTIYF. The CDR3 nucleotides read TGCGCCAGCAGCTACGGACAGGGTCGAAGGAGGGGAAACACCATATATTTT.